These 28 T cell receptor beta chains were sequenced from one sample in a study of beta chain features in type 1 diabetes. Their cognate antigens are unknown. Study results and caveats: Type 1 diabetes patients had moderately but significantly shorter TCRB CDR3s in all four CD4+ subsets.

Sequencing targeted expressed TCRB transcripts, as all isolated RNA had been reverse transcribed. Produced via immunoSEQ multiplex PCR; TCRdb's table is partial and in-frame only. The repertoire includes 160,000 or so clones, around 9.7% of them detected once, and under 0.85% sits in the top ten. Sequenced: central memory CD4+ T cells from blood. These receptors came from a woman under 40 with type 1 diabetes.

This clone was seen many times. The same CDR3 also results from other DNA sequences found in this sample. The chain employs TRBV4-2 and TRBJ2-1; the D is unclear. CDR3 length: 16 residues. V gave up 0 bases and J gave up 0 bases, with 9 bases separating them. Germline V lookup: CDR1 LGHNA, CDR2 YNFKEQ. CDR3 in amino acids: CASSQDGGTSYNEQFF. The CDR3 nucleotides read TGTGCCAGCAGCCAAGACGGCGGCACCTCCTACAATGAGCAGTTCTTC.

The rearrangement uses TRBV7-2 and TRBJ2-7, with 15 nucleotides matching TRBD2. The germline V gene encodes CDR1 SGHTA and CDR2 FQGNSA. The V and J ends lost 11 bases and 3 bases, in that order; junction bases with no gene match: 17. The CDR3 is 18 residues long. CDR3 bases: TGTGCCTTCCTTTCTTCCGGGACTAGCGGGAGGATTAGCTACGAGCAGTACTTC. Protein sequence: CAFLSSGTSGRISYEQYF.

This clone was seen a few times. In DNA, the CDR3 is TGTGCCAGCTATACCGGGACTAGGGATACGCAGTATTTT. This codes for CASYTGTRDTQYF. This rearrangement joins TRBV18 to TRBJ2-3, with TRBD2 matching over 8 bases. The CDR3 consists of 13 residues. V was clipped by 7 bases and J by 6 bases; unmatched bases: 6. Germline values: CDR1 KGHSH, CDR2 LQKENI.

The J gene is TRBJ1-4, the V gene TRBV29-1; D not certain. Trimming removed 4 bases at V and 8 bases at J, with 14 bases between. The CDR3 consists of 13 residues. Germline values: CDR1 SQVTM, CDR2 ANQGSEA. The CDR3 sequence: CSVAGRAGEKLFF. In nucleotides, the CDR3 is TGCAGCGTTGCGGGGAGGGCTGGCGAAAAACTGTTTTTT.

This clone was seen ten or more times. V is TRBV18 and J is TRBJ2-1, with D maybe TRBD2 (5 bases). V was clipped by 6 bases and J by 9 bases, with 12 bases between them. This CDR3 comprises 12 residues. Germline V gives CDR1 KGHSH, CDR2 LQKENI. Here the CDR3 DNA reads TGTGCCAGCTCTCCTCGGACTCGTGAGCAGTTCTTC. This codes for CASSPRTREQFF.

This clone was detected a few times. This chain links TRBV2 with TRBJ2-3; 7 bases fit TRBD2. The ends lost 7 bases at V and 0 bases at J; junction bases unmatched: 10. Germline values: CDR1 SNHLY, CDR2 FYNNEI. The length of the CDR3 is 16 residues. This CDR3 reads CASTIAGDPSTDTQYF. DNA for the CDR3: TGTGCCAGCACTATTGCGGGGGATCCTAGCACAGATACGCAGTATTTT. Supplemented by reference TRBV2 and TRBJ2-3, the full variable domain reads EPEVTQTPSHQVTQMGQEVILRCVPISNHLYFYWYRQILGQKVEFLVSFYNNEISEKSEIFDDQFSVERPDGSNFTLKIRSTKLEDSAMYFCASTIAGDPSTDTQYFGPGTRLTVL.

The chain couples TRBV28 to TRBJ2-7; 9 positions match TRBD1. The CDR3 sequence is 14 residues long. Unmatched junction bases numbered 3, after V lost 2 bases and J lost 4 bases. Germline CDR1 and CDR2: MDHEN and SYDVKM. DNA for the CDR3: TGTGCCAGCAGTTTAGGGGGACAGGGATACGAGCAGTACTTC. Translating gives CASSLGGQGYEQYF.

The V gene is TRBV18, the J gene TRBJ2-5, with 10 bases that match TRBD2. After removal of 4 bases from V and 8 bases from J, the junction contained 4 bases not matched to a gene. Germline V CDR1 and CDR2: KGHSH, LQKENI. This CDR3 spans 13 amino acids. As DNA, the CDR3 is TGTGCCAGCTCACGGACTAGCGGCAGAACCCAGTACTTC. Its protein is CASSRTSGRTQYF.

The chain carries TRBV28 and TRBJ1-5; 10 bases agree with TRBD1. The J segment lost 3 bases and the V segment lost 5 bases, leaving 7 bases of the junction unmatched. Per the germline V gene, CDR1 is MDHEN and CDR2 is SYDVKM. This CDR3 has 16 residues. CDR3 in amino acids: CASSQGGQGNNQPQHF. The CDR3 DNA follows: TGTGCCAGCAGTCAGGGGGGACAGGGGAACAATCAGCCCCAGCATTTT.

This clone appeared a few times. The gene calls are TRBV5-1 and TRBJ2-6; maybe TRBD2 (6 bases). CDR1 and CDR2 from the germline V gene are SGHRS and YFSETQ. The V and J ends lost 0 bases and 0 bases respectively, with 7 bases between them. This CDR3 is 16 amino acids long. The CDR3 coding sequence is TGCGCCAGCAGCTTGGTCGGGAGCTCTGGGGCCAACGTCCTGACTTTC. Translated, it gives CASSLVGSSGANVLTF.

In its sample, this clone was seen a few times. The V gene is TRBV5-1, the J gene TRBJ1-1, with TRBD1 matching 7 bases. The CDR3 extends over 15 amino acids. Looked up from germline, CDR1 is SGHRS and CDR2 is YFSETQ. Trimming at V came to 1 base and at J to 0 bases, leaving 3 bases not matched to a gene. The CDR3, as DNA: TGCGCCAGCAGCTTGTTAGGGGGCATGAACACTGAAGCTTTCTTT. This encodes CASSLLGGMNTEAFF. The variable domain in full, completed from reference TRBV5-1 and TRBJ1-1, reads KAGVTQTPRYLIKTRGQQVTLSCSPISGHRSVSWYQQTPGQGLQFLFEYFSETQRNKGNFPGRFSGRQFSNSRSEMNVSTLELGDSALYLCASSLLGGMNTEAFFGQGTRLTVV.

The J gene is TRBJ1-2, the V gene TRBV7-9; D unclear. The germline V and J ends were trimmed by 2 bases and 8 bases, with 9 bases remaining between them. Germline CDR1 reads SEHNR; CDR2 reads FQNEAQ (reference sequence). The CDR3 consists of 12 residues. CDR3 region: CASSLMGGGYTF. CDR3 bases: TGTGCCAGCAGCTTAATGGGAGGAGGCTACACCTTC.

The genes are TRBV25-1 and TRBJ2-1; D gene ambiguous. Germline-derived CDR1 and CDR2 are MGHDK and SYGVNS. CDR3 size: 15 residues. V was cut by 3 bases and J by 4 bases, with 13 bases left in between. The CDR3 DNA reads TGTGCCAGCAGTGATAACCGAATCGCGTACAATGAGCAGTTCTTC. Amino acid sequence: CASSDNRIAYNEQFF.

This clone was detected a few times. The gene calls are TRBV7-9 and TRBJ1-1; no definite D call. Germline V CDR1 and CDR2: SEHNR, FQNEAQ (reference sequence). CDR3 length equals 14 residues. V lost 2 bases and J 4 bases, leaving 11 bases between the germline ends. This chain's CDR3 is CASSLLMGGTEAFF. The CDR3 nucleotides are TGTGCCAGCAGCTTACTTATGGGAGGCACTGAAGCTTTCTTT.

This chain links TRBV11-2 with TRBJ2-3; 14 nucleotides align to TRBD2. Germline CDR1 reads SGHAT; CDR2 reads FQNNGV. V lost 5 bases, J lost 4 bases, and 2 bases stayed unmatched. The CDR3 is 15 amino acids. The chain's CDR3 is CASSRGLAGADTQYF. In DNA, the CDR3 is TGTGCCAGCAGCCGGGGACTAGCGGGAGCAGATACGCAGTATTTT.

This clone was detected a few times. The CDR3 reads CASSFFTISGRAPDTQYF. CDR3 sequence (DNA): TGTGCCAGCAGTTTCTTCACAATAAGCGGGAGGGCCCCAGATACGCAGTATTTT. V is TRBV27 and J is TRBJ2-3; 10 positions match TRBD2. CDR1 and CDR2 from the germline V gene are MNHEY and SMNVEV (reference sequence). This CDR3 is built from 18 residues. V was pared by 3 bases and J by 4 bases, with 13 bases of the junction left unmatched.

This clone was seen just once. The CDR3 sequence: CASSPFTGGVYNEQFF. For the CDR3, the DNA is TGTGCCAGCTCACCATTCACAGGGGGCGTATACAATGAGCAGTTCTTC. This chain connects TRBV18 to TRBJ2-1; TRBD1 aligns across 9 bases. The CDR3 is 16 residues long. Germline lookup yields CDR1 KGHSH and CDR2 LQKENI. V lost 2 bases, J lost 4 bases, and 6 bases stayed unmatched.

The J gene is TRBJ2-3, the V gene TRBV5-1; TRBD2 matches at 8 bases. Germline CDR1 is SGHRS and CDR2 is YFSETQ. The V and J ends lost 1 base and 1 base, in that order; junction bases with no gene match: 11. The CDR3 loop spans 18 amino acids. The CDR3 reads CASSLSRAGGTGTDTQYF. The CDR3 region has the DNA TGCGCCAGCAGCTTGTCGAGGGCGGGAGGTACTGGCACAGATACGCAGTATTTT.

The rearrangement links TRBV7-8 to TRBJ2-1, with unresolved D. Germline V gene data show CDR1 as SGHVS and CDR2 as FQNEAQ. CDR3 size: 12 residues. The V and J ends lost 2 bases and 10 bases respectively, with 9 bases between them. The CDR3, as DNA: TGTGCCAGCAGCTTACATCTGACAGAGCAGTTCTTC. It specifies CASSLHLTEQFF.

J is TRBJ2-3 and V is TRBV7-2; 8 bases match TRBD1. The CDR3 covers 15 residues. CDR1 SGHTA and CDR2 FQGNSA come from the germline V gene. Trimming took 4 bases from V and 4 from J; bases not matched to a gene: 7. CDR3 DNA sequence: TGTGCCAGCAGCTCCCAGGGGGCTTGGTCAGATACGCAGTATTTT. It is translated as CASSSQGAWSDTQYF.

There are a few counts of this clone. The chain employs TRBV5-4 and TRBJ2-1; no reliable D call. V was clipped by 1 base and J by 4 bases, with 15 bases between them. The CDR3 has 16 residues. Germline lookup yields CDR1 SGHNT and CDR2 YYREEE (reference sequence). As DNA, the CDR3 is TGTGCCAGCAGCTTGTCTGGGCAGGAAGATTACAATGAGCAGTTCTTC. Its protein is CASSLSGQEDYNEQFF.

The chain links TRBV7-8 to TRBJ1-2; TRBD1 agrees at 9 bases. J lost 8 bases, V lost 4 bases, and 5 bases had no gene match. There are 13 residues in the CDR3. Germline V lookup: CDR1 SGHVS, CDR2 FQNEAQ. Here the CDR3 reads CASSWDRVVGYTF. DNA for the CDR3: TGTGCCAGCAGCTGGGACAGGGTCGTCGGCTACACCTTC.

This CDR3 reads CASSPGAPSDTQYF. DNA of the CDR3: TGTGCCAGCTCTCCAGGGGCCCCATCCGATACGCAGTATTTT. The chain is built from TRBV18 and TRBJ2-3, with D tentatively TRBD1 (6 bases). Between the trimmed V and J ends, which lost 6 bases and 6 bases, there was a span of 16 bases. Germline CDR1 and CDR2: KGHSH and LQKENI. The CDR3 spans 14 residues.

This clone was found a few times. V is TRBV28 and J is TRBJ2-5; maybe TRBD1 (5 bases). The CDR3 totals 12 residues. CDR1 MDHEN and CDR2 SYDVKM come from the germline V gene. V was pared by 5 bases and J by 3 bases, with 7 bases between. CDR3 in amino acids: CASSEQEETQYF. CDR3 in DNA: TGTGCCAGCAGTGAACAGGAAGAGACCCAGTACTTC.

This sequence joins TRBV30 and TRBJ1-2, with 10 bases fitting TRBD1. The CDR3 covers 12 residues. Germline V gives CDR1 GTSNPN, CDR2 SVGIG (reference sequence). J lost 1 base, V lost 8 bases, and 1 base had no gene match. CDR3 coding DNA: TGTGCCGGACAGGGGGATAACTATGGCTACACCTTC. Translation gives CAGQGDNYGYTF. The whole variable domain, filled in from reference TRBV30 and TRBJ1-2, reads SQTIHQWPATLVQPVGSPLSLECTVEGTSNPNLYWYRQAAGRGLQLLFYSVGIGQISSEVPQNLSASRPQDRQFILSSKKLLLSDSGFYLCAGQGDNYGYTFGSGTRLTVV.

The chain links TRBV30 to TRBJ1-2, with 7 bases matching TRBD1. V was pared by 3 bases and J by 7 bases, with 8 bases of the junction left unmatched. CDR1 GTSNPN and CDR2 SVGIG come from the germline V gene (reference sequence). CDR3 length: 13 residues. CDR3 amino acids: CAWRSYRGGGYTF. The CDR3 DNA is TGTGCCTGGAGATCTTACAGGGGAGGTGGCTACACCTTC.

This clone was detected only a few times. The V gene is TRBV9, the J gene TRBJ2-5; 8 nucleotides match TRBD2. Germline CDR1 and CDR2: SGDLS and YYNGEE. J was trimmed by 7 bases and V by 0 bases; bases with no gene match: 11. The CDR3 covers 16 residues. The CDR3 DNA reads TGTGCCAGCAGCGTAGAGTGGGCGGGAGGCGAAGGGACCCAGTACTTC. Its translation: CASSVEWAGGEGTQYF.

This chain joins TRBV25-1 and TRBJ2-2, with 10 bases aligning to TRBD2. With V trimmed by 4 bases and J by 8 bases, 16 bases remained unmatched. CDR1 and CDR2 from the germline V gene are MGHDK and SYGVNS. The CDR3 loop spans 18 amino acids. CDR3 bases: TGTGCCAGCAGTGCAGGTCTAGCGGGAGAAAGGAGAGGGGGGGAGCTGTTTTTT. Translation gives CASSAGLAGERRGGELFF.